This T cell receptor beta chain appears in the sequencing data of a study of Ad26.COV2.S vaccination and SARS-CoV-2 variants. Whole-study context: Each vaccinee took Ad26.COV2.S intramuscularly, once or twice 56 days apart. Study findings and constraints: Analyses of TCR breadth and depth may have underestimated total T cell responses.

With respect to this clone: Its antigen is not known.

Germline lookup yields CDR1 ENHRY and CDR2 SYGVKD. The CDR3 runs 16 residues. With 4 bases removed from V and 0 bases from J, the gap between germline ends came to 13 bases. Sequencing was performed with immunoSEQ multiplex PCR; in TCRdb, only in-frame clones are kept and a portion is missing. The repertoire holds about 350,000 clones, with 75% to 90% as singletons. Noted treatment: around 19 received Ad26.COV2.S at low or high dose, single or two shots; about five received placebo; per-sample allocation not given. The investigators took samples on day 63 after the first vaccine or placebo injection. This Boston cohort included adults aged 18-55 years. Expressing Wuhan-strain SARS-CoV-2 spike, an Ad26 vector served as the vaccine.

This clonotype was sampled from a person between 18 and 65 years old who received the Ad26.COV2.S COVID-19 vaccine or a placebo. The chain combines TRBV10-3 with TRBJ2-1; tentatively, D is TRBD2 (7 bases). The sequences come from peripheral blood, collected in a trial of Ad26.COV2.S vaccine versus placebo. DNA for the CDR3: TGTGCCATCAGTGTGGGGGGGGCTAGCTCCTACAATGAGCAGTTCTTC. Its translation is CAISVGGASSYNEQFF.